The 29 T cell receptor beta chains reported below all come from one sample, sequenced in a study of T cell repertoires in cytomegalovirus infection. No antigen has been identified for these receptors. One entry per CDR3 protein results from TCRdb running MiXCR on the reads. The sample has about 770,000 distinct CDR3 sequences; about 27% are singletons. Here the sequenced sample was cultured CD8+ T cells from PBMCs, taken from culture after CMV antigen stimulation. Receptors were obtained from a human donor in good health (CMV status not recorded). Some clones in this sample may be carry-over from other donors' samples.

This clonotype was detected a few times. The chain has TRBV9 and TRBJ1-6, with TRBD1 as a possible D gene (6 bases). V lost 2 bases and J 7 bases, leaving 10 bases between the germline ends. The length of the CDR3 is 14 residues. Germline assignment: CDR1 SGDLS and CDR2 YYNGEE. CDR3 nucleotides: TGTGCCAGCAGCGTCAATCAGGGGAATTCACCCCTCCACTTT. It encodes CASSVNQGNSPLHF.

This chain links TRBV6-1 with TRBJ2-7, with TRBD1 matching over 9 bases. CDR1 MNHNS and CDR2 SASEGT come from the germline V gene. The CDR3 is made up of 15 amino acids. Here the CDR3 reads CVSSEGQGWGYEQYV. DNA of the CDR3: TGTGTCAGCAGTGAGGGACAGGGATGGGGCTACGAGCAGTACGTC.

The rearrangement joins TRBV19 to TRBJ2-5; 8 bases line up with TRBD2. CDR1 LNHDA and CDR2 SQIVND come from the germline V gene (reference sequence). Losses at the gene ends were 3 bases for V and 4 bases for J; bases not matched to a gene: 7. CDR3 size: 15 residues. The CDR3 DNA reads as TGTGCCAGTAGTATCGGCGGGGGGCCTAGAGAGACCCAGTACTTC. Protein: CASSIGGGPRETQYF.

The V call is TRBV19, the J call TRBJ1-1; D is perhaps TRBD1 (5 bases). Germline V CDR1 and CDR2: LNHDA, SQIVND (reference sequence). V lost 10 bases and J lost 1, with 22 bases in between. The CDR3 is 16 amino acids. The CDR3 loop is CATTPAPRAPNTEAFF. The CDR3 DNA follows: TGTGCCACAACCCCAGCCCCCAGGGCCCCGAACACTGAAGCTTTCTTT. Combining the CDR3 with reference TRBV19 and TRBJ1-1 gives the whole variable domain DGGITQSPKYLFRKEGQNVTLSCEQNLNHDAMYWYRQDPGQGLRLIYYSQIVNDFQKGDIAEGYSVSREKKESFPLTVTSAQKNPTAFYLCATTPAPRAPNTEAFFGQGTRLTVV.

As for this clonotype: A much larger clonotype is one base distant, so this may be a read error. J is TRBJ2-3 and V is TRBV7-2, with 12 bases identical to TRBD2. Germline CDR1 and CDR2: SGHTA and FQGNSA. The CDR3 is 19 amino acids. The CDR3 DNA reads as TGTGTCAGCAGCAGGACTAGCGGGGAAGGGATTTCTAGCACAGATACGCAGTATTTT. It encodes CVSSRTSGEGISSTDTQYF.

This clonotype was observed at least ten times. The rearrangement links TRBV6-5 to TRBJ1-1; TRBD1 is a possible D gene (5 bases). Between the trimmed V and J ends, which lost 0 bases and 4 bases, there was a span of 12 bases. Germline V gives CDR1 MNHEY, CDR2 SVGAGI. There are 15 residues in the CDR3. The chain's CDR3 is CASSYSYNGGTEAFF. In DNA form, the CDR3 reads TGTGCCAGCAGTTACTCGTATAACGGGGGCACTGAAGCTTTCTTT.

This rearrangement joins TRBV6-6 to TRBJ1-5; D remains ambiguous. V lost 0 bases, J lost 3 bases, and 6 bases lay in between. Germline CDR1 and CDR2: MNHNY and SVGAGI (reference sequence). The CDR3 extends over 14 amino acids. The CDR3, as DNA: TGTGCCAGCAGTTACTCCGGTTACAATCAGCCCCAGCATTTT. Translated, it gives CASSYSGYNQPQHF.

The rearrangement joins TRBV27 to TRBJ2-3, with D uncertain. CDR1 is MNHEY and CDR2 is SMNVEV in the germline V gene (reference sequence). The CDR3 covers 15 residues. Trimming removed 4 bases at V and 1 base at J, with 12 bases between. This CDR3 reads CASSSFPGGTDTQYF. The CDR3 DNA sequence: TGTGCCAGCAGTTCCTTTCCGGGCGGCACAGATACGCAGTATTTT.

Only a few counts were recorded for this clonotype. J is TRBJ2-7 and V is TRBV6-1; 8 bases fit TRBD1. The V segment lost 7 bases and the J segment 7 bases; nucleotides outside the gene matches: 12. Germline-derived CDR1 and CDR2 are MNHNS and SASEGT. This CDR3 is built from 14 residues. The CDR3 DNA reads as TGTGCCAGCAATCAAATATCCGGGACAGGAGAGCAGTACGTC. This gives the protein CASNQISGTGEQYV.

Only a few counts were recorded for this clonotype. The chain combines TRBV23-1 with TRBJ2-1, with 10 positions matching TRBD2. TRBV23-1 is placed among ORFs of uncertain function. This CDR3 has 19 residues. The ends lost 0 bases at V and 0 bases at J; junction bases unmatched: 8. DNA of the CDR3: TGCGCCAGCAGTCAATCTCGTCAGCGGGGGGGAATCTCCTACAATGAGCAGTTCTTC. Its translation is CASSQSRQRGGISYNEQFF.

V usage is TRBV14 and J usage is TRBJ2-1, with a tentative D call TRBD2 (6 bases). This CDR3 is built from 11 residues. The ends were cut back, 6 bases at V and 14 bases at J, with 14 bases in the middle. Per germline, CDR1 SGHDN and CDR2 FVKESK. The CDR3 reads CASSNGGTEFF. The CDR3 DNA is TGTGCCAGCAGTAACGGGGGTACCGAGTTCTTC.

This clonotype turned up a few times. The V call is TRBV10-3, the J call TRBJ1-1; D gene uncertain. The germline V gene has CDR1 ENHRY and CDR2 SYGVKD. Deletions cut 7 bases from V and 1 base from J, with 13 bases between. The CDR3 sequence is 14 residues long. The CDR3 DNA sequence: TGTGCCATCAAAGCAACCGACGGGAACACTGAAGCTTTCTTT. Encoded protein: CAIKATDGNTEAFF.

The rearrangement uses TRBV7-9 and TRBJ2-1, with TRBD2 identical over 7 bases. V lost 4 bases and J lost 9; bases outside the gene matches: 18. CDR1 is SEHNR and CDR2 is FQNEAQ in the germline V gene (reference sequence). The CDR3 sequence is 17 residues long. The DNA for the CDR3 is TGTGCCAGCAGCTCGCCCCAGGAAGCGGGGCCCCGGGGTGAGCAGTTCTTC. It encodes CASSSPQEAGPRGEQFF.

The gene calls are TRBV4-1 and TRBJ1-6; a weak D match, TRBD1 (5 bases). The CDR3 consists of 15 residues. Trimming removed 3 bases at V and 6 bases at J, with 12 bases between. CDR1 and CDR2 (germline): MGHRA, YSYEKL. CDR3 protein: CASSHRDGANSPLHF. The CDR3 DNA sequence: TGCGCCAGCAGCCACCGGGACGGGGCTAATTCACCCCTCCACTTT.

This clonotype was recorded many times. V usage is TRBV7-2 and J usage is TRBJ2-5; tentatively, D is TRBD2 (5 bases). Per the germline V gene, CDR1 is SGHTA and CDR2 is FQGNSA. This CDR3 comprises 11 residues. Trimming pared 5 bases from V and 5 bases from J, leaving 6 bases between. Written as DNA, the CDR3 is TGTGCCAGCAGCCGGAGGGAGACCCAGTACTTC. Translation gives CASSRRETQYF.

This clonotype was observed a handful of times. J is TRBJ2-1 and V is TRBV28; 11 bases are a match to TRBD2. This CDR3 has 16 residues. The germline gives CDR1 MDHEN, CDR2 SYDVKM. V dropped 4 bases and J dropped 3; count of bases not matched to a gene: 5. CDR3 residues: CASSSLAGGNYNEQFF. In DNA, the CDR3 is TGTGCCAGCAGTTCCCTAGCGGGGGGCAACTACAATGAGCAGTTCTTC.

The chain has TRBV12-5 and TRBJ2-1; D possibly corresponds to TRBD2 (5 bases). From germline, CDR1 is LGHNT and CDR2 FRNRAP. The V gene lost 3 bases and the J gene lost 8 bases, with 20 bases spanning the gap. CDR3 length equals 16 residues. In nucleotides, the CDR3 is TGTGCTAGTGGTTTTGGAGGCCGTCCCCCTTACGATGAGCAGTTCTTC. Amino acids: CASGFGGRPPYDEQFF.

The CDR3 region has the DNA TGTGCCAGCAGTACGACCGGATATCGCAATCAGCCCCAGCATTTT. This gives the protein CASSTTGYRNQPQHF. The J gene is TRBJ1-5, the V gene TRBV27; D ambiguous. CDR1 MNHEY and CDR2 SMNVEV come from the germline V gene (reference sequence). CDR3 size: 15 residues. The V and J ends lost 5 bases and 2 bases respectively, with 13 bases between them.

This clonotype turned up a few times. The J gene is TRBJ1-1, the V gene TRBV6-1; no clear D gene. V lost 10 bases and J lost 7, with 19 bases in between. The CDR3 is made up of 13 amino acids. Per germline, CDR1 MNHNS and CDR2 SASEGT. Here the CDR3 reads CATGGRVWNEAFF. The CDR3 nucleotides read TGTGCCACCGGTGGTAGGGTTTGGAATGAAGCTTTCTTT.

The rearrangement joins TRBV28 to TRBJ2-7; D gene uncertain. This CDR3 region has 15 residues. CDR1 and CDR2 (germline): MDHEN, SYDVKM. Trimming stripped 3 bases from V and 5 bases from J, with 17 bases between. Written as DNA, the CDR3 is TGTGCCAGCAGTTTCGGGCCCTTGGGTGGAAACGAGCAGTACGTC. Protein: CASSFGPLGGNEQYV.

The chain joins TRBV6-2 or TRBV6-3 to TRBJ1-1; D might be TRBD1 (6 bases). The germline V gene encodes CDR1 MNHEY and CDR2 SVGEGT. CDR3 size: 14 residues. V lost 5 bases and J 5 bases, leaving 15 bases between the germline ends. DNA for the CDR3: TGTGCCAGCAGTGGACAGTGGAGTAAAACTGAAGCTTTCTTT. It encodes CASSGQWSKTEAFF.

This clonotype was seen a few times. The V call is TRBV12-3 or TRBV12-4, the J call TRBJ2-2; D gene unclear. The CDR3 is made up of 14 amino acids. V lost 3 bases and J lost 5, with 10 bases in between. The CDR3 loop is CASSLGPGTGELFF. CDR3 in DNA: TGTGCCAGCAGTTTGGGCCCTGGTACCGGGGAGCTGTTTTTT.

In its sample, this clonotype was seen a few times. Here the CDR3 reads CASSLGRTSTEAFF. The DNA of the CDR3 is TGTGCCAGCAGCCTGGGCAGGACGAGCACTGAAGCTTTCTTT. V and J are TRBV14 and TRBJ1-1, with D unresolved. The CDR3 runs 14 residues. CDR1 is SGHDN, CDR2 FVKESK, per germline. Trimming took 4 bases from V and 4 from J, leaving 13 bases between them.

This clonotype showed up just a few times. The rearrangement links TRBV6-2 or TRBV6-3 to TRBJ1-6; D is undetermined. Germline V gene data show CDR1 as MNHEY and CDR2 as SVGEGT. V was pared by 5 bases and J by 3 bases, with 11 bases between. This CDR3 has 15 residues. The chain's CDR3 is CASSQSSSYNSPLHF. The CDR3 DNA reads as TGTGCCAGCAGTCAAAGTAGCAGCTATAATTCACCCCTCCACTTT.

The chain joins TRBV4-2 to TRBJ1-2; D is perhaps TRBD1 (5 bases). Germline CDR1 LGHNA, CDR2 YNFKEQ. Trimming pared 0 bases from V and 8 bases from J, leaving 19 bases between. The CDR3 runs 16 residues. This chain's CDR3 is CASSQDPVGGEVGYTF. The CDR3 DNA reads TGTGCCAGCAGCCAAGACCCAGTGGGGGGGGAAGTAGGCTACACCTTC.

The chain recombines TRBV28 with TRBJ2-3; possibly TRBD2 for D (6 bases). This CDR3 region has 15 residues. Trimming removed 5 bases at V and 2 bases at J, with 14 bases between. Germline V gene sequence: CDR1 MDHEN, CDR2 SYDVKM. CDR3 DNA sequence: TGTGCCAGCAGTGTCGATAGCGGTCTCACAGATACGCAGTATTTT. It translates to CASSVDSGLTDTQYF.

This clonotype has more than one count but fewer than ten. Its ends do not fully match the called genes, so a read error is possible. The chain employs TRBV25-1 and TRBJ2-7; D remains unclear. The germline gives CDR1 MGHDK, CDR2 SYGVNS. There are 13 residues in the CDR3. CDR3 sequence reads: CASSEDVMAHVTF. CDR3 DNA: TGTGCCAGCAGTGAAGACGTGATGGCCCATGTCACATTC.

This clonotype was recorded only once. The chain combines TRBV5-4 with TRBJ2-6; possible D gene TRBD2, 5 bases. Trimming pared 5 bases from V and 0 bases from J, leaving 18 bases between. The CDR3 covers 18 residues. Germline V CDR1 and CDR2: SGHNT, YYREEE (reference sequence). The CDR3, as DNA: TGTGCCAGCAGGGGTAGAGGAGGTTTTTACTCTGGGGCCAACGTCCTGACTTTC. Encoded protein: CASRGRGGFYSGANVLTF.

This chain connects TRBV18 to TRBJ2-3, with a tentative D call TRBD2 (6 bases). The germline gives CDR1 KGHSH, CDR2 LQKENI. CDR3 size: 16 residues. Trimming took off 3 bases at V and 7 bases at J, with 20 bases between the two ends. CDR3 residues: CASSPTGSASANTQYF. CDR3 nucleotide sequence: TGTGCCAGCTCACCCACGGGTAGCGCTAGCGCAAATACGCAGTATTTT.